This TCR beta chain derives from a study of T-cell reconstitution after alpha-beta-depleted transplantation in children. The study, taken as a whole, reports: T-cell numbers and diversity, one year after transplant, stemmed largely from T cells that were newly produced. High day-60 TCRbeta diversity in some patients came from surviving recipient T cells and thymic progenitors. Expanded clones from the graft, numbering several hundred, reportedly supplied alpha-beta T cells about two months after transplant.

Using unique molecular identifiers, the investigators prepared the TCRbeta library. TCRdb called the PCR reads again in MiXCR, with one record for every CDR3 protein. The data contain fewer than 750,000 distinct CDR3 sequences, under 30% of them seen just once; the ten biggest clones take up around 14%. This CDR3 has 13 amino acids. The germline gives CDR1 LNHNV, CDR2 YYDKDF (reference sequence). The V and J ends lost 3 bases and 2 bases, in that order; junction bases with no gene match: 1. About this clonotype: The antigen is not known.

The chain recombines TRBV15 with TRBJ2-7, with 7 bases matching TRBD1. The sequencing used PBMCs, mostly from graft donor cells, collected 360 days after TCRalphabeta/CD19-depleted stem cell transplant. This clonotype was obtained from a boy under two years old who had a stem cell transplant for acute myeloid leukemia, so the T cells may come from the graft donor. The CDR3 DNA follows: TGTGCCACCAGCAGCGGACAGGCCTACGAGCAGTACTTC. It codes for CATSSGQAYEQYF.